This T cell receptor beta chain stems from a study of cytomegalovirus exposure and HLA in healthy donors. Overall study context: Among the roughly 380 donors who were genotyped, about 86% fell in the genetic ancestry cluster that is associated with self-reported Caucasian donors.

Notes on the study in general: In presence/absence analyses, roughly uniform sequencing depth across donors was assumed.

Germline V gene lookup returns CDR1 SGHVS and CDR2 FQNEAQ. V was pared by 5 bases and J by 3 bases, with 16 bases between. CDR3 size: 15 residues. Details on this clone: Its antigen is unidentified.

The PCR made use of 60 Vbeta and 13 Jbeta primers. Here immunoSEQ multiplex PCR was the method, and the copy in TCRdb shows in-frame clones only, minus some. This table holds approximately 140,000 clones, less than 80% found once. Donors showed nominal health when sampled, although they likely had unrecorded immune exposures. Sequencing used PBMCs. This receptor was obtained from a woman in her forties or fifties in good health and CMV-seropositive. The chain couples TRBV7-8 to TRBJ1-1, with no clear D. CDR3 sequence: CASSPHGRSYTEAFF. The CDR3, as DNA: TGTGCCAGCAGCCCCCATGGGAGGAGTTACACTGAAGCTTTCTTT.